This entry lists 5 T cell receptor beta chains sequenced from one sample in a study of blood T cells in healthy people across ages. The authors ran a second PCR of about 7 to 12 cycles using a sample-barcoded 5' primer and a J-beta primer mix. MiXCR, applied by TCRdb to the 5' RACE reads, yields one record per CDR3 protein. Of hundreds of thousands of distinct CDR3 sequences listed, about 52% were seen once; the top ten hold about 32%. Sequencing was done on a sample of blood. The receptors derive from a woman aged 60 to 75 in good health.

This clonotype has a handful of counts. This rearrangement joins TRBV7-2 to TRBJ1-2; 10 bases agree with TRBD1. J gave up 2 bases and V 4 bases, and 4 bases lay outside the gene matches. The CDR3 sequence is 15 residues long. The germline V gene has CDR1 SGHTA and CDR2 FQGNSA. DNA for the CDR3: TGTGCCAGCAGCTACGTGACAGGGGGCAACTATGGCTACACCTTC. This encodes CASSYVTGGNYGYTF.

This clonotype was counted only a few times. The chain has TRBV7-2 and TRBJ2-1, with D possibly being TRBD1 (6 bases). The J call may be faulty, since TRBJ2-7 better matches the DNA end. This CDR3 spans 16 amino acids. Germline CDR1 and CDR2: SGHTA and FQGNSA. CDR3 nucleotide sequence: TGTGCCAGCAGCTTAGGGTCGGACAGCTCCTACAATGAGCAGTACTTC. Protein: CASSLGSDSSYNEQYF.

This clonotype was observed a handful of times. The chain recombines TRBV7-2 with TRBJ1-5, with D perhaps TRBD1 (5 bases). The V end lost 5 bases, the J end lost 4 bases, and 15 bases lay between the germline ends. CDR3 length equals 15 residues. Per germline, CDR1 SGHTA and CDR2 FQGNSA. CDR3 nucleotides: TGTGCCAGCAGCCCGGGGACCCGGGAAAATCAGCCCCAGCATTTT. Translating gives CASSPGTRENQPQHF.

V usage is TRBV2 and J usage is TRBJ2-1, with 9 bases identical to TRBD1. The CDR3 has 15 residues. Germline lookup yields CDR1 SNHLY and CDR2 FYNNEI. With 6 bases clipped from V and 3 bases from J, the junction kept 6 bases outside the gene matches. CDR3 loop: CASSKDRGLYNEQFF. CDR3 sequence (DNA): TGTGCCAGCAGCAAGGACAGGGGTCTCTACAATGAGCAGTTCTTC.

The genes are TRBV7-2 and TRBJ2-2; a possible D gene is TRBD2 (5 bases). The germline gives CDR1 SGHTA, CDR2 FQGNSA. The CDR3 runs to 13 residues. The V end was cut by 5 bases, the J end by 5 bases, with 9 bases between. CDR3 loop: CASSAERTGELFF. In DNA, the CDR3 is TGTGCCAGCAGCGCGGAGCGGACCGGGGAGCTGTTTTTT. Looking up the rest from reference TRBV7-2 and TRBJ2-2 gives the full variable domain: GAGVSQSPSNKVTEKGKDVELRCDPISGHTALYWYRQSLGQGLEFLIYFQGNSAPDKSGLPSDRFSAERTGGSVSTLTIQRTQQEDSAVYLCASSAERTGELFFGEGSRLTVL.